In its sample, the clone carrying this T cell receptor (beta chain) was seen once. Antigen unknown. Per germline, CDR1 WNHNN and CDR2 SYGVQD (reference sequence). V was clipped by 6 bases and J by 5 bases; unmatched bases: 4. The CDR3 runs 12 residues. This entry comes from a study of graft-versus-host responses after intestinal transplantation. Study summary: Among the recipients, all got anti-thymocyte globulin induction and then tacrolimus and steroids for roughly three years.

Assay used: immunoSEQ multiplex PCR; TCRdb lists only in-frame clones, some missing. The data show about 90,000 clones, 90% to 95% seen once. Material: unstimulated CD8+ T cells sorted from spleen or lymph node cells, obtained before intestinal transplant. The rearrangement links TRBV10-1 to TRBJ2-7, with TRBD1 matching over 7 bases. The TCR originated in a human donor who received an intestinal transplant. The CDR3 sequence is CASSRGTDEQYF. DNA of the CDR3: TGCGCCAGCAGCAGAGGGACAGACGAGCAGTACTTC.